What follows are 17 T cell receptor beta chains derived from one specimen sequenced in a study of cytotoxic CD8 clonotypes in ibrutinib-treated CLL. Using immunoSEQ multiplex PCR, the repertoire was profiled, and TCRdb retains in-frame clones only, with some absent. The sample lists about 17,000 clones; approximately 81% were seen once. Sequenced material: PBMCs, taken before ibrutinib treatment. Source of these receptors: a human donor with chronic lymphocytic leukemia.

The chain combines TRBV30 with TRBJ2-7; D perhaps matches TRBD2 (5 bases). V was clipped by 2 bases and J by 6 bases, with 8 bases between them. The CDR3 length is 11 residues. In germline, CDR1 is GTSNPN, CDR2 SVGIG (reference sequence). CDR3 amino acids: CAWSIGSEQYF. CDR3 nucleotide sequence: TGTGCCTGGAGTATTGGGAGCGAGCAGTACTTC.

The chain is built from TRBV28 and TRBJ1-5; 9 bases are shared with TRBD1. V lost 6 bases and J lost 1; bases outside the gene matches: 19. The CDR3 consists of 20 residues. Per the germline V gene, CDR1 is MDHEN and CDR2 is SYDVKM. The CDR3 region is CASSDTGQGIGYWSNQPQHF. The DNA of the CDR3 is TGTGCCAGCAGCGACACGGGACAGGGAATAGGGTATTGGAGCAATCAGCCCCAGCATTTT.

This chain's CDR3 is CASSSRGRHYGYTF. CDR3 DNA sequence: TGTGCCAGCAGTTCCAGGGGTCGGCACTATGGCTACACCTTC. The chain uses TRBV27 and TRBJ1-2; possibly TRBD1 for D (6 bases). With 4 bases removed from V and 3 bases from J, the gap between germline ends came to 12 bases. The CDR3 runs 14 residues. Looked up from germline, CDR1 is MNHEY and CDR2 is SMNVEV (reference sequence).

The chain carries TRBV29-1 and TRBJ2-2; 12 bases line up with TRBD2. Germline trimming cut 5 bases from V and 2 bases from J; bases unmatched to any gene: 3. Germline values: CDR1 SQVTM, CDR2 ANQGSEA. The CDR3 length is 15 residues. This CDR3 is CSVRLAGVNTGELFF. DNA for the CDR3: TGCAGCGTTCGACTAGCGGGAGTTAACACCGGGGAGCTGTTTTTT.

The sample holds one count of this clone. The V and J genes are TRBV7-2 and TRBJ1-5; D call uncertain. This CDR3 comprises 17 residues. In germline, CDR1 is SGHTA, CDR2 FQGNSA. Trimming took 0 bases from V and 7 from J, leaving 19 bases between them. CDR3 residues: CASSLAVQAVLRQPQHF. CDR3 sequence (DNA): TGTGCCAGCAGCTTAGCGGTCCAGGCCGTACTAAGACAGCCCCAGCATTTT.

The V gene is TRBV27, the J gene TRBJ2-7, with D possibly being TRBD1 (6 bases). The germline V and J ends were trimmed by 7 bases and 3 bases, with 16 bases remaining between them. The CDR3 has 14 amino acids. Germline lookup yields CDR1 MNHEY and CDR2 SMNVEV (reference sequence). The CDR3 protein is CASTPGTMGYEQYF. In nucleotides, the CDR3 is TGTGCCAGCACCCCCGGGACAATGGGCTACGAGCAGTACTTC.

This rearrangement joins TRBV29-1 to TRBJ2-7, with 11 bases fitting TRBD2. The CDR3 spans 13 residues. V dropped 6 bases and J dropped 4; count of bases not matched to a gene: 5. The germline gives CDR1 SQVTM, CDR2 ANQGSEA. Here the CDR3 reads CSVISGRVYEQYF. The CDR3 DNA sequence: TGCAGCGTGATTAGCGGGAGGGTTTACGAGCAGTACTTC.

The rearrangement links TRBV20-1 to TRBJ2-1; the D is unclear. The CDR3 spans 11 residues. Germline V lookup: CDR1 DFQATT, CDR2 SNEGSKA (reference sequence). V dropped 8 bases and J dropped 5 bases, with 10 bases sitting between them. CDR3 sequence: CSNGPNNEQFF. The CDR3 DNA reads as TGCAGTAACGGACCAAACAATGAGCAGTTCTTC.

The V call is TRBV9, the J call TRBJ1-1, with 7 bases aligning to TRBD1. Germline V gene data show CDR1 as SGDLS and CDR2 as YYNGEE. With V trimmed by 2 bases and J by 2 bases, 3 bases remained unmatched. This CDR3 spans 14 amino acids. CDR3 sequence (DNA): TGTGCCAGCAGCGTCAGGGGGGTCAACACTGAAGCTTTCTTT. This codes for CASSVRGVNTEAFF.

V and J are TRBV11-2 and TRBJ2-1; 10 nucleotides line up with TRBD1. The CDR3 is made up of 13 amino acids. Germline CDR1 SGHAT, CDR2 FQNNGV. The junction had 4 bases not matched to a gene; V was cut back by 4 bases and J by 10 bases. The DNA of the CDR3 is TGTGCCAGCAGCTCCCGGACAGGGGGGGAGCAGTTCTTC. This sequence encodes CASSSRTGGEQFF.

The CDR3 protein is CASSTGVRSRYNEQFF. The CDR3 nucleotides read TGTGCCAGCAGTACGGGGGTCAGGAGCCGATACAATGAGCAGTTCTTC. V gene TRBV28 combines with J gene TRBJ2-1; D perhaps matches TRBD2 (6 bases). The CDR3 extends over 16 amino acids. Germline assignment: CDR1 MDHEN and CDR2 SYDVKM. The V gene lost 5 bases and the J gene lost 4 bases, with 18 bases spanning the gap.

The chain joins TRBV7-3 to TRBJ1-6; D gene unclear. The length of the CDR3 is 14 residues. Per the germline V gene, CDR1 is SGHTA and CDR2 is FQGTGA. The V gene lost 6 bases and the J gene lost 10 bases, with 16 bases spanning the gap. Here the CDR3 reads CASSVEGFGSPLHF. The DNA of the CDR3 is TGTGCCAGCAGTGTCGAGGGTTTTGGATCACCCCTCCACTTT.

The V gene is TRBV6-4, the J gene TRBJ2-2; 12 bases map to TRBD1. Unmatched junction bases numbered 5, after V lost 7 bases and J lost 5 bases. Germline assignment: CDR1 MRHNA and CDR2 SNTAGT. This CDR3 spans 15 amino acids. In nucleotides, the CDR3 is TGTGCCAGCACCCCGGGACAGGGGGCGACCGGGGAGCTGTTTTTT. Protein sequence: CASTPGQGATGELFF.

In DNA form, the CDR3 reads TGTGCCAGCAGCTCCGGGACTAGCGGGAACGTCCCAGATACGCAGTATTTT. Translated, it gives CASSSGTSGNVPDTQYF. The chain joins TRBV7-3 to TRBJ2-3, with 13 positions matching TRBD2. Looked up from germline, CDR1 is SGHTA and CDR2 is FQGTGA. CDR3 size: 17 residues. J lost 4 bases, V lost 4 bases, and 8 bases had no gene match.

This chain uses TRBV9 with TRBJ1-2; 7 nucleotides align to TRBD1. J lost 8 bases, V lost 3 bases, and 13 bases had no gene match. The CDR3 extends over 15 amino acids. CDR1 is SGDLS, CDR2 YYNGEE, per germline. The CDR3 loop is CASSGEGGAIEGYTF. The CDR3 DNA is TGTGCCAGCAGCGGTGAAGGGGGCGCAATTGAAGGCTACACCTTC.

This chain links TRBV2 with TRBJ1-3, with TRBD1 identical over 9 bases. After removal of 7 bases from V and 6 bases from J, the junction contained 4 bases not matched to a gene. The germline V gene encodes CDR1 SNHLY and CDR2 FYNNEI. CDR3 size: 13 residues. The CDR3 DNA sequence: TGTGCCAGCAAACAGGGGGCAGAAAACACCATATATTTT. This sequence encodes CASKQGAENTIYF. The entire variable domain, with the rest obtained from reference TRBV2 and TRBJ1-3, is as follows: EPEVTQTPSHQVTQMGQEVILRCVPISNHLYFYWYRQILGQKVEFLVSFYNNEISEKSEIFDDQFSVERPDGSNFTLKIRSTKLEDSAMYFCASKQGAENTIYFGEGSWLTVV.

The genes are TRBV28 and TRBJ1-2, with D uncertain. V was pared by 5 bases and J by 8 bases, with 12 bases between. The CDR3 runs 12 residues. Germline V gene sequence: CDR1 MDHEN, CDR2 SYDVKM. CDR3 amino acids: CASSARLMGYTF. CDR3 in DNA: TGTGCCAGCAGTGCCCGCCTTATGGGCTACACCTTC.